This T cell receptor (beta chain) was captured by sequencing in a study of T cells after posttransplantation cyclophosphamide. Cyclophosphamide on days +3 and +4 followed busulfan-fludarabine conditioning and a marrow graft. Using immunoSEQ multiplex PCR, the repertoire was profiled, and TCRdb retains in-frame clones only, with some absent. This sample has tens of thousands of clones; around 91% occur once, and the top ten carry about 2.5%. Regarding the study as a whole: Recipient CMV seropositivity and CMV reactivation strongly tracked TRB clonality. Skin or GI-infiltrating T cells shared few TRB sequences with blood.

A word on this clone: No antigen is known for it.

Sequencing was performed on PBMCs, taken 55 to 70 days after allogeneic stem cell transplant with posttransplant cyclophosphamide. This clonotype originated in a male patient between 60 and 69 years old who received an allogeneic stem cell transplant from a related donor and was CMV-positive. Certain T cells may be donor cells from the graft.

For the CDR3, the DNA is TGTGCCTGGAGTGTTCCCCGGGACAGGGCCTGGCACGAGCAGTACTTC. Protein: CAWSVPRDRAWHEQYF. The V gene is TRBV30, the J gene TRBJ2-5, with 9 bases lining up with TRBD1. The J call is in doubt because the DNA end fits TRBJ2-7 better. Germline V gives CDR1 GTSNPN, CDR2 SVGIG (reference sequence). This CDR3 contains 16 residues.